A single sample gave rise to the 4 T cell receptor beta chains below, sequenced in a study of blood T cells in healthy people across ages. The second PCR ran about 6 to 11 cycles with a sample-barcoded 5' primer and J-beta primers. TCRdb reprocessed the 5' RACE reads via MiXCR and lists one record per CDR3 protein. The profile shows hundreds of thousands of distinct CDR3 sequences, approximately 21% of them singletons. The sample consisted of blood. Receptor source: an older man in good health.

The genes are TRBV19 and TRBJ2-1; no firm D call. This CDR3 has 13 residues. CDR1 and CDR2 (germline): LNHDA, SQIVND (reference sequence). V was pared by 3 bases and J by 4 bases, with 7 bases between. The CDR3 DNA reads TGTGCCAGTAGTATTGCGATTTACAATGAGCAGTTCTTC. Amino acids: CASSIAIYNEQFF.

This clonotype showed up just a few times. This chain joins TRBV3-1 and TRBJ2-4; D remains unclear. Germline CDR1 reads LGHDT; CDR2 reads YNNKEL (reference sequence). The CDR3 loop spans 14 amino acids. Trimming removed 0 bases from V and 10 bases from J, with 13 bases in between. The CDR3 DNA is TGTGCCAGCAGCCAAGATTCCCCCTCTCGGATTCAGTACTTC. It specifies CASSQDSPSRIQYF. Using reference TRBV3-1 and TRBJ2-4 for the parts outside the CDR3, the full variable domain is DTAVSQTPKYLVTQMGNDKSIKCEQNLGHDTMYWYKQDSKKFLKIMFSYNNKELIINETVPNRFSPKSPDKAHLNLHINSLELGDSAVYFCASSQDSPSRIQYFGAGTRLSVL.

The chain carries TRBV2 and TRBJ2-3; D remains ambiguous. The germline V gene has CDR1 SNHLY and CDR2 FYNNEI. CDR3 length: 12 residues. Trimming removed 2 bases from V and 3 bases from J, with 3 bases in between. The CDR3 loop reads CASSERTDTQYF. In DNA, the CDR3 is TGTGCCAGCAGTGAAAGGACAGATACGCAGTATTTT.

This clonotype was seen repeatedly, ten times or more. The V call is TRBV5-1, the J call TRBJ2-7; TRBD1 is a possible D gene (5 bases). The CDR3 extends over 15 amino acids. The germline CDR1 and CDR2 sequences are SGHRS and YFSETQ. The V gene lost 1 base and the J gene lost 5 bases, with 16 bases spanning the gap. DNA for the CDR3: TGCGCCAGCAGCTTGAGCCCGGCAGGGTCGCACGAGCAGTACTTC. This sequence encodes CASSLSPAGSHEQYF.